This TCR beta chain was recovered during a study of blood T cell repertoires in COVID-19. The wider study: Sources were T cells, B-cell-depleted T cells, or PBMCs; the material itself was cDNA or gDNA.

V was cut by 0 bases and J by 5 bases, with 5 bases left in between. The CDR3 is 13 amino acids. Germline CDR1 reads SNHLY; CDR2 reads FYNNEI. In the study's own analysis: Amplified reference gene primers provided the basis for estimating nucleated cell counts. Using immunoSEQ multiplex PCR, the repertoire was profiled, and TCRdb retains in-frame clones only, with some absent. D and trimming were read from the DNA, whereas the V and J calls and clone size are those reported in that table. This sample has about 120,000 clones, with about 81% found just once. The receptor comes from a man aged 65-85 years with acute or convalescent COVID-19. The sample comprised peripheral blood. The chain couples TRBV2 to TRBJ1-5; D is ambiguous. DNA for the CDR3: TGTGCCAGCAGTGAAGCCGAGTATCAGCCCCAGCATTTT. It specifies CASSEAEYQPQHF.